The 25 T cell receptor beta chains listed next were all sequenced from one sample in a study of OX40 agonist ivuxolimab in advanced cancers. Some clones are missing from TCRdb's copy, which holds only in-frame ones; the method was immunoSEQ multiplex PCR. This sample has more than 50,000 clones; more than 70% occur once, and the top ten carry more than 2%. Specimen: CD4+ or CD8+ T cells sorted from blood, collected in a trial of the OX40 agonist ivuxolimab. These receptors all stem from an adult with an advanced solid tumor such as melanoma, head and neck, liver or kidney cancer.

The V gene is TRBV9, the J gene TRBJ2-7; D ambiguous. The CDR3 consists of 11 residues. V gave up 4 bases and J gave up 2 bases, with 4 bases separating them. The germline V gene encodes CDR1 SGDLS and CDR2 YYNGEE. The CDR3 here is CASSSAYEQYF. CDR3 sequence (DNA): TGTGCCAGCAGCAGCGCCTACGAGCAGTACTTC. The variable domain in full, completed from reference TRBV9 and TRBJ2-7, reads DSGVTQTPKHLITATGQRVTLRCSPRSGDLSVYWYQQSLDQGLQFLIQYYNGEERAKGNILERFSAQQFPDLHSELNLSSLELGDSALYFCASSSAYEQYFGPGTRLTVT.

The chain carries TRBV19 and TRBJ1-5, with TRBD1 identical over 7 bases. Germline V gene lookup returns CDR1 LNHDA and CDR2 SQIVND (reference sequence). With V trimmed by 7 bases and J by 4 bases, 4 bases remained unmatched. This CDR3 has 13 amino acids. CDR3 region: CASTPQGNQPQHF. CDR3 in DNA: TGTGCCAGTACCCCACAGGGGAATCAGCCCCAGCATTTT.

The V call is TRBV2, the J call TRBJ2-7; the match to TRBD1 covers 7 bases. J gave up 2 bases and V 5 bases, and 3 bases lay outside the gene matches. The CDR3 has 13 amino acids. Per the germline V gene, CDR1 is SNHLY and CDR2 is FYNNEI. The CDR3 DNA is TGTGCCAGCAGTCGACAGGGTCCCTACGAGCAGTACTTC. This gives the protein CASSRQGPYEQYF.

The J gene is TRBJ2-1, the V gene TRBV7-2; 9 bases are a match to TRBD2. Germline V gene data show CDR1 as SGHTA and CDR2 as FQGNSA. Trimming took 1 base from V and 5 from J; bases not matched to a gene: 6. This CDR3 contains 16 residues. The CDR3 sequence: CASSLGLAGGDNEQFF. The CDR3 region has the DNA TGTGCCAGCAGCTTAGGTTTGGCGGGGGGGGACAATGAGCAGTTCTTC.

V usage is TRBV6-6 and J usage is TRBJ2-6, with unresolved D. V was trimmed by 7 bases and J by 4 bases, leaving 11 bases between them. The CDR3 spans 14 residues. Germline CDR1 reads MNHNY; CDR2 reads SVGAGI (reference sequence). The CDR3 region is CASTALRGANVLTF. The DNA for the CDR3 is TGTGCCAGCACGGCCCTAAGGGGGGCCAACGTCCTGACTTTC.

This clone was detected a few times. The chain employs TRBV6-5 and TRBJ2-6, with D maybe TRBD2 (6 bases). Trimming left V 2 bases short and J 1 base short, with 6 bases between. This CDR3 region has 15 residues. CDR1 and CDR2 from the germline V gene are MNHEY and SVGAGI. The CDR3 here is CASSYGGSGANVLTF. The CDR3 bases are TGTGCCAGCAGTTACGGAGGGTCTGGGGCCAACGTCCTGACTTTC.

CDR3 coding DNA: TGTGCCAGCAGCCGGGGGTGGGAGCAGTACTTC. Translated: CASSRGWEQYF. This chain connects TRBV6-5 to TRBJ2-7; TRBD2 is a possible D gene (6 bases). From germline, CDR1 is MNHEY and CDR2 SVGAGI. The CDR3 totals 11 residues. V was shortened by 6 bases and J by 7 bases, with 10 bases between the two germline ends.

This chain uses TRBV7-2 with TRBJ1-6, with 7 bases lining up with TRBD1. CDR1 and CDR2 (germline): SGHTA, FQGNSA. The CDR3 runs 15 residues. The junction had 10 bases not matched to a gene; V was cut back by 5 bases and J by 9 bases. The CDR3 spells CASSIDRVRVSPLHF. Here the CDR3 DNA reads TGTGCCAGCAGCATCGACAGGGTTAGAGTTTCACCCCTCCACTTT.

This rearrangement joins TRBV6-4 to TRBJ2-7, with D perhaps TRBD2 (6 bases). The germline V gene has CDR1 MRHNA and CDR2 SNTAGT. The CDR3 totals 14 residues. Trimming took 3 bases from V and 7 from J, leaving 16 bases between them. As DNA, the CDR3 is TGTGCCAGCAGTGAATCCGGGAGTACGGGGGAGCAGTACTTC. Protein sequence: CASSESGSTGEQYF.

The CDR3 spells CSSGWGSGYTEAFF. CDR3 in DNA: TGCAGCTCCGGTTGGGGGTCCGGGTACACTGAAGCTTTCTTT. The genes are TRBV29-1 and TRBJ1-1; D might be TRBD1 (5 bases). CDR3 length: 14 amino acids. The germline V gene encodes CDR1 SQVTM and CDR2 ANQGSEA. Deletions cut 8 bases from V and 3 bases from J, with 19 bases between.

This chain links TRBV5-1 with TRBJ2-7, with TRBD1 identical over 7 bases. The germline V gene encodes CDR1 SGHRS and CDR2 YFSETQ. With 4 bases clipped from V and 0 bases from J, the junction kept 7 bases outside the gene matches. The CDR3 length is 15 residues. CDR3 sequence: CASSPLTGSSYEQYF. The CDR3 region has the DNA TGCGCCAGCAGCCCACTGACAGGGAGCTCCTACGAGCAGTACTTC.

This chain joins TRBV27 and TRBJ1-2, with D tentatively TRBD1 (6 bases). Germline V gene lookup returns CDR1 MNHEY and CDR2 SMNVEV (reference sequence). The V gene lost 6 bases and the J gene lost 2 bases, with 19 bases spanning the gap. The CDR3 is made up of 16 amino acids. The CDR3 protein is CASRRGGQGTNYGYTF. DNA for the CDR3: TGTGCCAGCAGGCGAGGGGGACAAGGGACAAACTATGGCTACACCTTC.

The chain employs TRBV19 and TRBJ2-5; 7 bases agree with TRBD2. Germline V gene lookup returns CDR1 LNHDA and CDR2 SQIVND (reference sequence). After removal of 6 bases from V and 11 bases from J, the junction contained 15 bases not matched to a gene. CDR3 size: 14 residues. CDR3 amino acids: CASRPGGTSGEQYF. The DNA of the CDR3 is TGTGCCAGTAGACCGGGGGGAACGTCGGGAGAGCAGTACTTC.

Written as DNA, the CDR3 is TGTGCCTGGAGTGTATTTTTCCGGACAAGACGAGACTCTGGAAACACCATATATTTT. Its translation: CAWSVFFRTRRDSGNTIYF. This chain links TRBV30 with TRBJ1-3, with a weak D call TRBD1 (5 bases). The germline V gene has CDR1 GTSNPN and CDR2 SVGIG (reference sequence). The V end was cut by 0 bases, the J end by 0 bases, with 21 bases between. There are 19 residues in the CDR3.

In DNA, the CDR3 is TGTGCCAGCAGCCTTAATGGGAGGGGGTTTTTTGGCTACACCTTC. Its protein product is CASSLNGRGFFGYTF. The rearrangement links TRBV28 to TRBJ1-2; tentatively, D is TRBD1 (6 bases). The ends were cut back, 6 bases at V and 7 bases at J, with 21 bases in the middle. The CDR3 loop spans 15 amino acids. Germline V lookup: CDR1 MDHEN, CDR2 SYDVKM.

This rearrangement joins TRBV5-1 to TRBJ1-3; weak D call: TRBD1 (5 bases). The V gene's germline CDR1 is SGHRS and CDR2 YFSETQ. The CDR3 spans 15 residues. Trimming cost V 1 base and J 0 bases, with 8 bases left between them. The CDR3: CASSLTGGSGNTIYF. The CDR3 nucleotides read TGCGCCAGCAGCTTGACCGGGGGCTCTGGAAACACCATATATTTT.

This clone was observed once. This chain uses TRBV7-9 with TRBJ1-3; D gene ambiguous. The germline gives CDR1 SEHNR, CDR2 FQNEAQ (reference sequence). Trimming took 4 bases from V and 3 from J, leaving 10 bases between them. This CDR3 has 14 residues. The CDR3 DNA reads as TGTGCCAGCAGCTCGGTACGTGGTGGAAACACCATATATTTT. It specifies CASSSVRGGNTIYF.

The chain is built from TRBV13 and TRBJ1-3, with a tentative D call TRBD1 (6 bases). Germline lookup yields CDR1 PRHDT and CDR2 FYEKMQ (reference sequence). The CDR3 is 14 amino acids. Between the trimmed V and J ends, which lost 5 bases and 3 bases, there was a span of 11 bases. The CDR3 region has the DNA TGTGCCAGCAGCCGCGGGGGCTATGGAAACACCATATATTTT. As protein: CASSRGGYGNTIYF.

The chain links TRBV7-9 to TRBJ1-4, with D maybe TRBD1 (6 bases). The CDR3 length is 17 residues. V was cut by 0 bases and J by 3 bases, with 14 bases left in between. The germline V gene has CDR1 SEHNR and CDR2 FQNEAQ (reference sequence). The CDR3 DNA reads TGTGCCAGCAGCTTAGCCGACTCAGGGGCTTCTAATGAAAAACTGTTTTTT. It translates to CASSLADSGASNEKLFF.

The chain has TRBV5-1 and TRBJ1-4; TRBD1 matches 7 bases. CDR1 and CDR2 from the germline V gene are SGHRS and YFSETQ. The CDR3 loop spans 14 amino acids. The trim removed 4 bases at V and 7 bases at J, leaving 7 bases unmatched. CDR3 DNA sequence: TGCGCCAGCAGCCGACAGGGACCGAGTGAAAAACTGTTTTTT. Encoded protein: CASSRQGPSEKLFF. Combining the CDR3 with reference TRBV5-1 and TRBJ1-4 gives the whole variable domain KAGVTQTPRYLIKTRGQQVTLSCSPISGHRSVSWYQQTPGQGLQFLFEYFSETQRNKGNFPGRFSGRQFSNSRSEMNVSTLELGDSALYLCASSRQGPSEKLFFGSGTQLSVL.

The chain is built from TRBV5-1 and TRBJ2-7; 7 bases agree with TRBD1. The CDR3 contains 17 residues. V lost 3 bases, J lost 3 bases, and 15 bases stayed unmatched. Germline lookup yields CDR1 SGHRS and CDR2 YFSETQ. In DNA, the CDR3 is TGCGCCAGCAGCTCCTGGACAGGTACTCCGTGGGACTACGAGCAGTACTTC. This encodes CASSSWTGTPWDYEQYF.

The V and J genes are TRBV28 and TRBJ2-7; tentative D call: TRBD2 (6 bases). Per germline, CDR1 MDHEN and CDR2 SYDVKM. V was shortened by 3 bases and J by 0 bases, with 9 bases between the two germline ends. The CDR3 totals 14 residues. In DNA, the CDR3 is TGTGCCAGCAGTTTTAGCGGATCCTCCTACGAGCAGTACTTC. Translation: CASSFSGSSYEQYF.

The V call is TRBV7-2, the J call TRBJ2-3, with D possibly being TRBD1 or TRBD2 (6 bases each). The germline V and J ends were trimmed by 4 bases and 1 base, with 15 bases remaining between them. The CDR3 sequence is 16 residues long. CDR1 is SGHTA, CDR2 FQGNSA, per germline. Written as DNA, the CDR3 is TGTGCCAGCAGCTACTTTTTTAGGGGGGGCACAGATACGCAGTATTTT. This translates into CASSYFFRGGTDTQYF.

The chain recombines TRBV28 with TRBJ2-5; TRBD2 is a possible D gene (5 bases). Germline CDR1 and CDR2: MDHEN and SYDVKM. The CDR3 length is 14 residues. V was clipped by 2 bases and J by 5 bases, with 12 bases between them. The CDR3 DNA reads as TGTGCCAGCAGTTTAGCTCCCCCGGGGGAGACCCAGTACTTC. Its translation is CASSLAPPGETQYF.

This clone was detected only once. The V and J genes are TRBV2 and TRBJ1-3; TRBD1 matches at 8 bases. Trimming at V came to 7 bases and at J to 1 base, leaving 12 bases not matched to a gene. Per germline, CDR1 SNHLY and CDR2 FYNNEI. The CDR3 spans 17 residues. This chain's CDR3 is CASNNLVGQGSGNTIYF. As DNA, the CDR3 is TGTGCCAGCAATAATTTAGTTGGACAGGGATCTGGAAACACCATATATTTT.